A single sample gave rise to the 18 T cell receptor beta chains below, sequenced in a study of human T cells and chemical hapten exposure. Time point: healthy volunteer bleed at 2 weeks. Total RNA was extracted from unfractionated whole blood. TCRdb redid the calling of the RACE reads with MiXCR, one entry per CDR3 protein. The sample has some 120,000 distinct CDR3 sequences, 9% to 10% seen once. Sequenced sample: whole blood. These receptors all come from a male donor in good health. Some clones in this sample may be carry-over from other donors' samples.

This clonotype came up many times. The chain combines TRBV29-1 with TRBJ2-1; D might be TRBD1 or TRBD2, each matching 6 bases. Trimming removed 5 bases at V and 8 bases at J, with 16 bases between. The CDR3 consists of 13 residues. Germline-derived CDR1 and CDR2 are SQVTM and ANQGSEA. CDR3 sequence: CSVRGGLTDEQFF. DNA of the CDR3: TGCAGCGTTCGAGGGGGGCTAACGGATGAGCAGTTCTTC.

Many counts were recorded for this clonotype. DNA for the CDR3: TGTGCCAGCAGCCCCCTGACACCTAACTATGGCTACACCTTC. Translated: CASSPLTPNYGYTF. This chain uses TRBV7-2 with TRBJ1-2; unclear D gene. With 5 bases removed from V and 0 bases from J, the gap between germline ends came to 10 bases. The germline V gene encodes CDR1 SGHTA and CDR2 FQGNSA. The CDR3 is 14 amino acids.

As for this clonotype: A much larger clone lies one base from this, so it may be a read error. This chain links TRBV4-3 with TRBJ2-7; TRBD1 aligns across 7 bases. The CDR3 sequence is 15 residues long. Germline V gene data show CDR1 as LGHNA and CDR2 as YSLEER. CDR3 sequence: CANSQDTGQLYEQYF. The DNA of the CDR3 is TGCGCCAACAGCCAAGATACGGGACAGCTCTACGAGCAGTACTTC.

This clonotype was counted ten times or more. This rearrangement joins TRBV7-2 to TRBJ2-3; D is perhaps TRBD1 or TRBD2 (5 bases each). The CDR3 runs 13 residues. Trimming removed 6 bases from V and 6 bases from J, with 13 bases in between. Germline V gives CDR1 SGHTA, CDR2 FQGNSA. The CDR3 protein is CASSRDLGDTQYF. The CDR3 coding sequence is TGTGCCAGCAGTCGGGACCTGGGGGATACGCAGTATTTT.

V and J are TRBV27 and TRBJ2-7; tentative D call: TRBD2 (6 bases). There are 15 residues in the CDR3. Per germline, CDR1 MNHEY and CDR2 SMNVEV (reference sequence). V was pared by 2 bases and J by 3 bases, with 14 bases between. CDR3 in amino acids: CASSLSYGGDYEQYF. In DNA, the CDR3 is TGTGCCAGCAGTTTAAGTTACGGGGGTGACTACGAGCAGTACTTC.

On this clonotype itself: A much bigger clone sits one base away, suggesting this may be a read error. The V call is TRBV9, the J call TRBJ2-7, with 10 bases lining up with TRBD2. Germline V CDR1 and CDR2: SGDLS, YYNGEE. V lost 4 bases and J lost 1; bases outside the gene matches: 5. The CDR3 covers 15 residues. As DNA, the CDR3 is TGTGCCAGCAGCCCAACTAGCGGGGAGTCCTACGAGCAGTACTTC. Its protein product is CASSPTSGESYEQYF. Combining the CDR3 with reference TRBV9 and TRBJ2-7 gives the whole variable domain DSGVTQTPKHLITATGQRVTLRCSPRSGDLSVYWYQQSLDQGLQFLIQYYNGEERAKGNILERFSAQQFPDLHSELNLSSLELGDSALYFCASSPTSGESYEQYFGPGTRLTVT.

There are a few counts of this clonotype. The chain employs TRBV5-5 and TRBJ1-2; TRBD1 aligns across 7 bases. J gave up 4 bases and V 1 base, and 7 bases lay outside the gene matches. The CDR3 length is 15 residues. Germline V gene data show CDR1 as SGHKS and CDR2 as YYEKEE (reference sequence). The CDR3 reads CASSLTLGQSYGYTF. The CDR3 DNA follows: TGTGCCAGCAGCTTGACCCTGGGACAGAGCTATGGCTACACCTTC. The full variable domain, completed using reference TRBV5-5 and TRBJ1-2, is DAGVTQSPTHLIKTRGQQVTLRCSPISGHKSVSWYQQVLGQGPQFIFQYYEKEERGRGNFPDRFSARQFPNYSSELNVNALLLGDSALYLCASSLTLGQSYGYTFGSGTRLTVV.

This clonotype was seen ten or more times. CDR3 residues: CASSREVPDTQYF. The CDR3 nucleotides read TGTGCCAGCAGTCGAGAAGTGCCAGATACGCAGTATTTT. The J gene is TRBJ2-3, the V gene TRBV12-3 or TRBV12-4; D is uncertain. V lost 5 bases and J lost 4, with 10 bases in between. CDR3 length equals 13 residues.

In its sample, this clonotype was seen many times. The chain links TRBV7-2 to TRBJ2-7; maybe TRBD2 (5 bases). Deletions cut 1 base from V and 3 bases from J, with 13 bases between. Germline V gene lookup returns CDR1 SGHTA and CDR2 FQGNSA. The CDR3 spans 15 residues. CDR3 DNA: TGTGCCAGCAGCTTAGGAGGTAGCGCCCACTACGAGCAGTACTTC. It yields the protein CASSLGGSAHYEQYF.

CDR3 bases: TGCGCCAGCAGCCAAGCTGCCTGGACGGTTGACGAGCAGTACTTC. Its protein product is CASSQAAWTVDEQYF. The gene calls are TRBV4-3 and TRBJ2-7, with D unclear. The CDR3 covers 15 residues. Germline V gene data show CDR1 as LGHNA and CDR2 as YSLEER. Trimming cost V 1 base and J 5 bases, with 15 bases left between them.

The rearrangement links TRBV6-6 to TRBJ1-5, with a tentative D call TRBD1 (5 bases). From germline, CDR1 is MNHNY and CDR2 SVGAGI (reference sequence). Deletions cut 2 bases from V and 1 base from J, with 6 bases between. The CDR3 runs to 14 residues. CDR3 sequence: CASSYRGSNQPQHF. CDR3 nucleotide sequence: TGTGCCAGCAGTTACCGGGGGAGCAATCAGCCCCAGCATTTT.

The rearrangement links TRBV7-3 to TRBJ1-6; tentatively, D is TRBD1 (6 bases). This CDR3 is built from 16 residues. V gave up 1 base and J gave up 8 bases, with 15 bases separating them. The germline gives CDR1 SGHTA, CDR2 FQGTGA. CDR3 nucleotide sequence: TGTGCCAGCAGCTTAAAGGCCAGGGGTTCACATTCACCCCTCCACTTT. This gives the protein CASSLKARGSHSPLHF.

CDR3 DNA: TGTGCCAGCAGCGTAGGCTACAGGTACAATCAGCCCCAGCATTTT. This translates into CASSVGYRYNQPQHF. The chain recombines TRBV9 with TRBJ1-5; D may be TRBD1 (5 bases). Germline-derived CDR1 and CDR2 are SGDLS and YYNGEE. The germline V and J ends were trimmed by 0 bases and 3 bases, with 10 bases remaining between them. The CDR3 covers 15 residues. The full variable domain, rest sourced from reference TRBV9 and TRBJ1-5, is DSGVTQTPKHLITATGQRVTLRCSPRSGDLSVYWYQQSLDQGLQFLIQYYNGEERAKGNILERFSAQQFPDLHSELNLSSLELGDSALYFCASSVGYRYNQPQHFGDGTRLSIL.

The chain links TRBV11-2 to TRBJ2-1; 8 bases are shared with TRBD1. V gave up 1 base and J gave up 0 bases; unmatched junction bases: 8. Germline CDR1 SGHAT, CDR2 FQNNGV. The CDR3 has 18 residues. In DNA, the CDR3 is TGTGCCAGCAGCTTAGGGACTCGTGGGACAGGCTCCTACAATGAGCAGTTCTTC. Its protein is CASSLGTRGTGSYNEQFF.

The chain has TRBV6-5 and TRBJ2-3, with 9 bases matching TRBD1. This CDR3 comprises 14 residues. With 6 bases clipped from V and 6 bases from J, the junction kept 7 bases outside the gene matches. CDR1 is MNHEY and CDR2 is SVGAGI in the germline V gene. The CDR3 is CASRQGATKDTQYF. CDR3 in DNA: TGTGCCAGCAGACAGGGGGCGACTAAGGATACGCAGTATTTT.

This clonotype showed up just a few times. The chain combines TRBV9 with TRBJ1-1, with 9 bases identical to TRBD1. This CDR3 spans 15 amino acids. Germline V gene lookup returns CDR1 SGDLS and CDR2 YYNGEE. V dropped 3 bases and J dropped 4; count of bases not matched to a gene: 7. The chain's CDR3 is CASSAYRGRGTEAFF. CDR3 sequence (DNA): TGTGCCAGCAGCGCCTACAGGGGGCGAGGCACTGAAGCTTTCTTT.

This clonotype has at least ten counts. The V gene is TRBV7-6, the J gene TRBJ2-1; 7 nucleotides align to TRBD2. The germline V gene encodes CDR1 SGHVS and CDR2 FNYEAQ. The CDR3 runs 16 residues. V lost 5 bases to trimming and J lost 7 bases; unmatched junction nucleotides: 14. CDR3 nucleotide sequence: TGTGCCAGCAGCCCCTTTGTTGGGGGAGGGAAGAATGAGCAGTTCTTC. This gives the protein CASSPFVGGGKNEQFF.

This clonotype was observed a few times. Here the CDR3 reads CASGGQGVTEAFF. The CDR3 DNA follows: TGTGCCAGCGGGGGACAGGGGGTCACTGAAGCTTTCTTT. This sequence joins TRBV2 and TRBJ1-1; the match to TRBD1 covers 11 bases. The CDR3 totals 13 residues. Germline-derived CDR1 and CDR2 are SNHLY and FYNNEI. J was trimmed by 4 bases and V by 8 bases; bases with no gene match: 3.